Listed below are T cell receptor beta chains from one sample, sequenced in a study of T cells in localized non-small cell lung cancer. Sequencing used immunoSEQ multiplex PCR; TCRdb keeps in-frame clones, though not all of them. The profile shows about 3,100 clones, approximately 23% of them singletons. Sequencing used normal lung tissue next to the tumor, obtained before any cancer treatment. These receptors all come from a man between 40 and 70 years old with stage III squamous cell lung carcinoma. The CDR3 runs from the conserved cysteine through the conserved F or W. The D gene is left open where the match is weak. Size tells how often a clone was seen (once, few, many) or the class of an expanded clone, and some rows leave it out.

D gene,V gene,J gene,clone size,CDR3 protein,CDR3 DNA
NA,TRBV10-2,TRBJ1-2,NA,CASSEITGLYGYTF,TGCGCCAGCAGTGAAATTACCGGGCTCTATGGCTACACCTTC
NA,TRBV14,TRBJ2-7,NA,CASSSDRFYEQYF,TGTGCCAGCAGCTCGGACAGATTCTACGAGCAGTACTTC
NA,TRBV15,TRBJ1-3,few,CATSRARAARGNTIYF,TGTGCCACCAGCAGAGCTCGGGCGGCAAGGGGAAACACCATATATTTT
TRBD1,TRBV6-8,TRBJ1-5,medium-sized,CASRTGRNQPQHF,TGTGCCAGTAGGACAGGAAGGAATCAGCCCCAGCATTTT
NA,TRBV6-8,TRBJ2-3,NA,CASSYSIGSFSEAGSGDTQYF,TGTGCCAGCAGTTACTCGATCGGGTCATTCTCGGAGGCAGGGTCAGGGGATACGCAGTATTTT
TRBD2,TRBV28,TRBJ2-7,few,CASSRPPGLGRHEQYF,TGTGCCAGCAGTAGACCCCCGGGACTAGGTAGACACGAGCAGTACTTC
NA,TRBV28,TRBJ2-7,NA,CASSLLGRVHEQYF,TGTGCCAGCAGTTTACTAGGCAGGGTCCACGAGCAGTACTTC
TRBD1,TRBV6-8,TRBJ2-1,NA,CASNPDRVGGGEQFF,TGTGCCAGCAACCCCGACAGGGTAGGTGGCGGTGAGCAGTTCTTC
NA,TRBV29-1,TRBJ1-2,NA,CSVGGTEYGYTF,TGCAGCGTTGGGGGGACGGAATATGGCTACACCTTC
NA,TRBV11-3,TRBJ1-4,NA,CASSLSGGTSEKLFF,TGTGCCAGCAGCCTCAGCGGAGGGACAAGTGAAAAACTGTTTTTT
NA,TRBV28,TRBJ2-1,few,CASPPPGQGHEQFF,TGTGCCAGCCCACCCCCTGGGCAGGGCCATGAGCAGTTCTTC
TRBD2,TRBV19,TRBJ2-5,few,CASSMRAGVQETQYF,TGTGCCAGTAGTATGAGAGCGGGGGTCCAAGAGACCCAGTACTTC
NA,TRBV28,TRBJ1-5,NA,CASSLGGRSFGQPQHF,TGTGCCAGCAGTTTAGGCGGACGGTCGTTCGGTCAGCCCCAGCATTTT
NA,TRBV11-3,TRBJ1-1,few,CASSFQGTNTEAFF,TGTGCCAGCAGCTTCCAAGGGACGAACACTGAAGCTTTCTTT
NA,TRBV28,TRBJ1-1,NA,CASTVSAASTEAFF,TGTGCCAGCACCGTCAGTGCCGCGAGTACTGAAGCTTTCTTT
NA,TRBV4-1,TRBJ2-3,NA,CASSQDHWVRADTQYF,TGCGCCAGCAGCCAAGATCACTGGGTCAGGGCAGATACGCAGTATTTT
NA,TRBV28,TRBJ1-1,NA,CASKGGIRTEAFF,TGTGCCAGCAAGGGGGGGATCCGGACTGAAGCTTTCTTT
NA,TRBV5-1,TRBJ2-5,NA,CASSLYGVLQETQYF,TGCGCCAGCAGCTTGTATGGAGTCCTCCAAGAGACCCAGTACTTC
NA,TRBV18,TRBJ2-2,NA,CASSSLDTNTGELFF,TGTGCCAGCTCAAGCTTGGACACCAACACCGGGGAGCTGTTTTTT
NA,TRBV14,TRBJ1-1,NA,CASSPSRGLGAEAFF,TGTGCCAGCAGCCCCTCTCGCGGACTGGGGGCTGAAGCTTTCTTT
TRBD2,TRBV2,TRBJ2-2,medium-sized,CASLGGARELFF,TGTGCCAGCCTCGGGGGGGCGCGGGAGCTGTTTTTT
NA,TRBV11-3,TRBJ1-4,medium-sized,CASSPTGRNEKLFF,TGTGCCAGCAGCCCCACAGGGAGGAATGAAAAACTGTTTTTT
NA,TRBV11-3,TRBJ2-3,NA,CASSLDYSSTDTQYF,TGTGCCAGCAGCTTGGACTATTCTAGCACAGATACGCAGTATTTT
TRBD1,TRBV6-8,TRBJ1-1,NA,CASSRPGTGGFITEAFF,TGTGCCAGCAGTCGTCCCGGGACAGGGGGCTTCATAACTGAAGCTTTCTTT
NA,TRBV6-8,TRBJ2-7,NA,CASSYSSYEQYF,TGTGCCAGCAGTTACTCCTCCTACGAGCAGTACTTC
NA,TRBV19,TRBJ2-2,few,CASKRTGELFF,TGTGCCAGTAAAAGGACCGGGGAGCTGTTTTTT
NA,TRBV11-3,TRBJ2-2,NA,CASSSGGERGELFF,TGTGCCAGCAGCTCCGGGGGTGAGCGGGGGGAGCTGTTTTTT
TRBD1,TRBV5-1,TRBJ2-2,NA,CASSSGGARTGELFF,TGCGCCAGCAGCTCAGGGGGCGCAAGGACCGGGGAGCTGTTTTTT
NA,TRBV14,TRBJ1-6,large,CASSLLQNSPLHF,TGTGCCAGCAGCCTTTTACAGAATTCACCCCTCCACTTT
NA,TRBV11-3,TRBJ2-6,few,CASSLLEGGFTSGANVLTF,TGTGCCAGCAGCCTCCTGGAGGGGGGTTTTACCTCTGGGGCCAACGTCCTGACTTTC
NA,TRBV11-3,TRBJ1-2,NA,CASSSGVAGAFGYTF,TGTGCCAGCAGCTCGGGTGTGGCAGGGGCATTTGGCTACACCTTC
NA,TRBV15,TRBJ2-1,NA,CATSTPTVYNEQFF,TGTGCCACCAGCACCCCGACAGTCTACAATGAGCAGTTCTTC
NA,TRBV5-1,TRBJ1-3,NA,CASSPRTVDSGNTIYF,TGCGCCAGCAGCCCGCGGACCGTCGACTCTGGAAACACCATATATTTT
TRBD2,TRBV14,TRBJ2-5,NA,CASSLLGGLAWETQYF,TGTGCCAGCAGTCTGCTCGGGGGACTAGCATGGGAGACCCAGTACTTC
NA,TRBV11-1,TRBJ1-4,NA,CASSLFAAEGGKRNEKLFF,TGTGCCAGCAGCTTATTCGCCGCCGAGGGGGGAAAAAGGAATGAAAAACTGTTTTTT